Here is one TCR beta chain with its context. Its specificity is unknown. Nonspecific anti-CD3/anti-CD28 bead stimulation represents the broad CD4+ T cell repertoire. Responding CD4+ T cells were sorted by upregulation of both CD40 ligand and CD69. This sample is drawn from a study of persistence of HIV-infected CD4 T cells. Whole-study results and caveats: Antigen-responding cells were enriched for degenerate expanded CDR3beta sequences.

V lost 0 bases and J 4 bases, leaving 11 bases between the germline ends. The germline V gene has CDR1 SGDLS and CDR2 YYNGEE. The CDR3 is 15 residues long. The libraries were made with immunoSEQ version 4 in survey mode. The repertoire was sequenced with immunoSEQ multiplex PCR; TCRdb's copy has only in-frame clones and lacks some. The sample yields 40,000 to 45,000 clones, more than 80% seen once. The clonotype comes from an adult man with HIV who was CMV-seropositive. The sequenced sample was CD4+ T cells sorted from PBMCs after 18-hour stimulation, obtained from a patient who received antiretroviral therapy. The V call is TRBV9, the J call TRBJ1-3; the D is unclear. CDR3 sequence: CASSVATTEGNTIYF. The CDR3 nucleotides read TGTGCCAGCAGCGTAGCTACGACTGAAGGAAACACCATATATTTT.